One sample yielded the 3 T cell receptor beta chains listed below, sequenced in a study of shared clonotypes between healthy human individuals. Naive CD8 cells comprised CD45RO-negative, CCR7-positively selected cells, excluding terminally differentiated effector memory CD45RA+ cells. The data were produced by immunoSEQ multiplex PCR, yet TCRdb's version contains in-frame clones alone and is incomplete. The sample lists millions of clones, over 85% occurring once. Sample: naive CD8+ T cells sorted from blood. All receptors come from a man aged 18 to 29 in good health.

V usage is TRBV6-4 and J usage is TRBJ2-3, with D uncertain. CDR1 is MRHNA, CDR2 SNTAGT, per germline. This CDR3 region has 14 residues. Between the trimmed V and J ends, which lost 0 bases and 4 bases, there was a span of 8 bases. The CDR3 DNA follows: TGTGCCAGCAGTGACTCTTCCCATCCAGATACGCAGTATTTT. This encodes CASSDSSHPDTQYF.

V and J are TRBV4-1 and TRBJ2-1; TRBD2 aligns across 10 bases. This CDR3 has 15 amino acids. Germline CDR1 MGHRA, CDR2 YSYEKL. J gave up 6 bases and V 0 bases, and 2 bases lay outside the gene matches. The CDR3 protein is CASSQEGLAANEQFF. In DNA form, the CDR3 reads TGCGCCAGCAGCCAAGAAGGACTAGCGGCCAATGAGCAGTTCTTC.

The chain recombines TRBV5-1 with TRBJ2-1; the match to TRBD1 covers 7 bases. The CDR3 runs to 15 residues. The germline V gene has CDR1 SGHRS and CDR2 YFSETQ. With V trimmed by 0 bases and J by 4 bases, 4 bases remained unmatched. The CDR3 is CASSLDWDSYNEQFF. In DNA, the CDR3 is TGCGCCAGCAGCTTGGATTGGGACAGTTACAATGAGCAGTTCTTC.